This T cell receptor (beta chain) was captured in a study of identical twins. TCRdb reanalysed the 5' RACE reads using MiXCR and keeps one entry per CDR3 protein. The sample contains approximately 210,000 distinct CDR3 sequences, around a tenth of which appear only once. To note about this clonotype: What it binds is unknown.

Study-level points and caveats: Out-of-frame alpha sequences shared between twins exhibited an excess of low generation probability. In drawing conclusions, the study used cross-sectional statistical analysis and did not follow the same donors. The abundant beta clonotypes from cord blood had fewer insertions, and memory repertoires had none of this.

Healthy Caucasians, and only they, were the donors. This CDR3 is 14 amino acids long. With 0 bases removed from V and 1 base from J, the gap between germline ends came to 7 bases. Germline CDR1 and CDR2: LGHDT and YNNKEL (reference sequence). The specimen sequenced was memory (CD45RO+) T cells sorted from blood. The sequence was collected from a young woman in good health. The V gene is TRBV3-1, the J gene TRBJ2-7; maybe TRBD2 (6 bases). The CDR3 here is CASSQEGGSYEQYF. In nucleotides, the CDR3 is TGTGCCAGCAGCCAAGAGGGGGGTTCCTACGAGCAGTACTTC.